The T cell receptor (beta chain) described here comes from a study of T cell repertoires in cytomegalovirus infection. TCRdb reanalysed the reads using MiXCR and keeps one entry per CDR3 protein. Here the sample spans around 750,000 distinct CDR3 sequences, less than 35% being singletons. V gave up 5 bases and J gave up 1 base; unmatched junction bases: 11. The CDR3 totals 16 residues. Remarks on this clonotype: Its antigen is as yet unknown.

This clonotype was sampled from a human donor in good health (CMV status not recorded). Some clones in this sample may be carry-over from other donors' samples. This rearrangement joins TRBV12-3 or TRBV12-4 to TRBJ2-7, with TRBD1 matching over 7 bases. The sequenced sample was cultured CD8+ T cells from PBMCs, obtained from culture after CMV antigen stimulation. The chain's CDR3 is CASSAGADRPSYEQYF. The CDR3 DNA follows: TGTGCCAGCAGTGCCGGGGCGGACAGGCCGTCCTACGAGCAGTACTTC.